A single sample gave rise to the 30 T cell receptor beta chains below, sequenced in a study of T-cell memory formation after mild COVID-19. In TCRdb, the 5' RACE reads were re-called with MiXCR into one record per CDR3 protein. In the table there are just under 550,000 distinct CDR3 sequences, 20% of which are singletons. The specimen was PBMCs or a T cell subset sorted from them (not recorded which). Receptors originate from an adult woman who had mild COVID-19 (a few samples of this study predate the infection). Cell type and time point are not known.

The CDR3 reads CASSQYGYEQYF. CDR3 nucleotide sequence: TGCGCCAGCAGCCAATACGGCTACGAGCAGTACTTC. V usage is TRBV5-1 and J usage is TRBJ2-7; D not resolved. Germline V gives CDR1 SGHRS, CDR2 YFSETQ. Trimming stripped 4 bases from V and 3 bases from J, with 8 bases between. The CDR3 has 12 amino acids. The whole variable domain, filled in from reference TRBV5-1 and TRBJ2-7, reads KAGVTQTPRYLIKTRGQQVTLSCSPISGHRSVSWYQQTPGQGLQFLFEYFSETQRNKGNFPGRFSGRQFSNSRSEMNVSTLELGDSALYLCASSQYGYEQYFGPGTRLTVT.

Only a few counts were recorded for this clonotype. The chain employs TRBV5-1 and TRBJ2-7, with TRBD1 identical over 9 bases. The CDR3 extends over 15 amino acids. V lost 4 bases, J lost 0 bases, and 5 bases stayed unmatched. The germline V gene has CDR1 SGHRS and CDR2 YFSETQ. CDR3 sequence (DNA): TGCGCCAGCAGCCCGAACAGGGGGCCCTCCTACGAGCAGTACTTC. Translated, it gives CASSPNRGPSYEQYF.

This chain connects TRBV15 to TRBJ2-3; D remains ambiguous. Germline loops: CDR1 LNHNV, CDR2 YYDKDF (reference sequence). CDR3 length: 15 amino acids. V was cut by 2 bases and J by 5 bases, with 14 bases left in between. The CDR3 DNA follows: TGTGCCACCAGCAGACTAGACCTGGTACGAGATACGCAGTATTTT. This sequence encodes CATSRLDLVRDTQYF.

This clonotype came up a few times. V and J are TRBV11-2 and TRBJ1-2; D unclear. V was cut by 6 bases and J by 8 bases, with 19 bases left in between. CDR3 length: 14 amino acids. Germline lookup yields CDR1 SGHAT and CDR2 FQNNGV. The CDR3 DNA follows: TGTGCCAGCAGATCGACTTGGGTGCCGGGGGGCTACACCTTC. The encoded protein is CASRSTWVPGGYTF.

V and J are TRBV20-1 and TRBJ2-6; possible D gene TRBD1, 5 bases. The CDR3 is 13 residues long. V dropped 0 bases and J dropped 8 bases, with 8 bases sitting between them. CDR1 DFQATT and CDR2 SNEGSKA come from the germline V gene (reference sequence). The CDR3 is CSARDRGSNVLTF. The CDR3 DNA reads TGCAGTGCTAGAGATAGGGGATCCAACGTCCTGACTTTC.

The chain is built from TRBV7-2 and TRBJ2-7, with D tentatively TRBD1 (6 bases). The V end lost 6 bases, the J end lost 3 bases, and 12 bases lay between the germline ends. Germline V CDR1 and CDR2: SGHTA, FQGNSA. This CDR3 spans 13 amino acids. The CDR3 DNA reads TGTGCCAGCAGTAGGACAGACCTCTACGAGCAGTACTTC. Protein sequence: CASSRTDLYEQYF.

This clonotype was seen a few times. The chain employs TRBV6-5 and TRBJ1-2, with a weak D call TRBD1 (6 bases). This CDR3 comprises 15 residues. Germline lookup yields CDR1 MNHEY and CDR2 SVGAGI. Trimming took off 0 bases at V and 4 bases at J, with 12 bases between the two ends. CDR3 nucleotide sequence: TGTGCCAGCAGTTACTCGACGGGGGGCGTCTATGGCTACACCTTC. Amino acids: CASSYSTGGVYGYTF.

J is TRBJ1-4 and V is TRBV7-2, with D possibly TRBD1 on 6 matching bases. CDR1 is SGHTA and CDR2 is FQGNSA in the germline V gene. Trimming left V 5 bases short and J 8 bases short, with 12 bases between. The CDR3 is 13 amino acids. CDR3 region: CASSPYREEKLFF. The CDR3 region has the DNA TGTGCCAGCAGCCCGTACAGGGAAGAAAAACTGTTTTTT.

The chain employs TRBV3-1 and TRBJ1-2; D is uncertain. V was shortened by 9 bases and J by 2 bases, with 10 bases between the two germline ends. Per the germline V gene, CDR1 is LGHDT and CDR2 is YNNKEL (reference sequence). This CDR3 comprises 12 residues. Here the CDR3 reads CASSWPNYGYTF. DNA for the CDR3: TGTGCCAGTTCCTGGCCCAACTATGGCTACACCTTC.

The chain uses TRBV7-9 and TRBJ1-4, with unresolved D. CDR1 is SEHNR, CDR2 FQNEAQ, per germline (reference sequence). V gave up 1 base and J gave up 8 bases, with 17 bases separating them. This CDR3 has 16 residues. The CDR3 nucleotides read TGTGCCAGCAGCTTAGTAGCCGCAAGAGTACGAGAAAAACTGTTTTTT. Protein: CASSLVAARVREKLFF.

The chain couples TRBV29-1 to TRBJ1-2; D is uncertain. The CDR3 extends over 13 amino acids. Between the trimmed V and J ends, which lost 4 bases and 8 bases, there was a span of 17 bases. CDR1 and CDR2 from the germline V gene are SQVTM and ANQGSEA. CDR3 DNA: TGCAGCGTTGTTCGCACAGTTGAGGGCGGCTACACCTTC. Encoded protein: CSVVRTVEGGYTF.

The V gene is TRBV29-1, the J gene TRBJ2-1, with 11 bases that match TRBD2. The ends lost 4 bases at V and 4 bases at J; junction bases unmatched: 3. Per germline, CDR1 SQVTM and CDR2 ANQGSEA. CDR3 length equals 14 residues. The chain's CDR3 is CSVGPSGGYNEQFF. The DNA of the CDR3 is TGCAGCGTTGGCCCTAGCGGGGGGTACAATGAGCAGTTCTTC.

The chain is built from TRBV12-3 or TRBV12-4 and TRBJ2-7, with 12 positions matching TRBD2. The V and J ends lost 6 bases and 5 bases, in that order; junction bases with no gene match: 5. The CDR3 spans 14 residues. Here the CDR3 DNA reads TGTGCCAGCAGCCCTAGCGGGGGGGCCCACGAGCAGTACTTC. This gives the protein CASSPSGGAHEQYF.

DNA for the CDR3: TGTGCCAGCTCACCGGAGAACTCGGTTGGAGCTTTCTTT. Translating it yields CASSPENSVGAFF. The chain joins TRBV18 to TRBJ1-1; no clear D. In germline, CDR1 is KGHSH, CDR2 LQKENI. The CDR3 is 13 amino acids. The V gene lost 3 bases and the J gene lost 10 bases, with 15 bases spanning the gap.

The V gene is TRBV11-2, the J gene TRBJ2-1; 11 bases match TRBD2. The CDR3 sequence is 21 residues long. CDR1 SGHAT and CDR2 FQNNGV come from the germline V gene. V lost 5 bases and J lost 0; bases outside the gene matches: 18. DNA of the CDR3: TGTGCCAGCAGCGGTCGGGGGACTAGCGGTCTCGAAAAGAGCTCCTACAATGAGCAGTTCTTC. This encodes CASSGRGTSGLEKSSYNEQFF.

The V gene is TRBV24-1, the J gene TRBJ1-2; D is undetermined. The germline CDR1 and CDR2 sequences are KGHDR and SFDVKD. Trimming pared 4 bases from V and 2 bases from J, leaving 10 bases between. This CDR3 comprises 14 residues. The CDR3 sequence: CATSEQTENYGYTF. CDR3 sequence (DNA): TGTGCCACCAGTGAGCAAACCGAAAACTATGGCTACACCTTC.

At least ten counts were recorded for this clonotype. V is TRBV5-4 and J is TRBJ2-5; 7 bases align to TRBD2. With 3 bases clipped from V and 1 base from J, the junction kept 6 bases outside the gene matches. CDR1 is SGHNT and CDR2 is YYREEE in the germline V gene (reference sequence). The CDR3 consists of 15 residues. The CDR3 nucleotides read TGTGCCAGCAGCTCCAGACTAGCAGGCCAAGAGACCCAGTACTTC. Residues: CASSSRLAGQETQYF.

The sample holds one count of this clonotype. Relative to the germline gene, one junction end is altered; a read error may explain this. J is TRBJ2-7 and V is TRBV27; D not resolved. The germline V gene has CDR1 MNHEY and CDR2 SMNVEV (reference sequence). The CDR3 has 15 amino acids. The CDR3 sequence is CASSLTGRNIYEQYF. Here the CDR3 DNA reads TGTGCAAGCAGTTTAACCGGACGAAATATCTACGAGCAGTACTTC.

At least ten counts were recorded for this clonotype. V usage is TRBV7-6 and J usage is TRBJ2-1; 7 nucleotides line up with TRBD2. CDR3 size: 13 residues. V lost 4 bases to trimming and J lost 7 bases; unmatched junction nucleotides: 4. CDR1 SGHVS and CDR2 FNYEAQ come from the germline V gene. CDR3 residues: CASSSLGGNEQFF. Here the CDR3 DNA reads TGTGCCAGCAGCTCCCTCGGGGGGAATGAGCAGTTCTTC.

The chain combines TRBV30 with TRBJ2-7; D is unclear. Germline V gene sequence: CDR1 GTSNPN, CDR2 SVGIG (reference sequence). This CDR3 is 11 amino acids long. Trimming took off 0 bases at V and 7 bases at J, with 7 bases between the two ends. The CDR3 loop reads CAWSVLGEQYF. DNA of the CDR3: TGTGCCTGGAGTGTACTCGGAGAGCAGTACTTC.

V is TRBV5-1 and J is TRBJ2-7; 7 bases line up with TRBD1. CDR3 length: 16 residues. J was trimmed by 3 bases and V by 4 bases; bases with no gene match: 13. Germline lookup yields CDR1 SGHRS and CDR2 YFSETQ. The CDR3 sequence: CASSPPRQGGRYEQYF. The CDR3 DNA reads as TGCGCCAGCAGCCCCCCAAGACAGGGCGGGCGCTACGAGCAGTACTTC.

This clonotype has more than one count but fewer than ten. The chain couples TRBV7-9 to TRBJ1-1; D unclear. V was cut by 2 bases and J by 3 bases, with 10 bases left in between. CDR1 SEHNR and CDR2 FQNEAQ come from the germline V gene (reference sequence). CDR3 size: 14 residues. CDR3 nucleotide sequence: TGTGCCAGCAGCTTATTAGGGTCGCACACTGAAGCTTTCTTT. It is translated as CASSLLGSHTEAFF. Supplemented by reference TRBV7-9 and TRBJ1-1, the full variable domain reads DTGVSQNPRHKITKRGQNVTFRCDPISEHNRLYWYRQTLGQGPEFLTYFQNEAQLEKSRLLSDRFSAERPKGSFSTLEIQRTEQGDSAMYLCASSLLGSHTEAFFGQGTRLTVV.

This clonotype was counted many times. V gene TRBV7-8 combines with J gene TRBJ1-1; TRBD1 agrees at 9 bases. The CDR3 is 16 amino acids. Trimming took 6 bases from V and 1 from J; bases not matched to a gene: 9. Germline values: CDR1 SGHVS, CDR2 FQNEAQ. CDR3 amino acids: CASRPGTGSTNTEAFF. CDR3 DNA: TGTGCCAGCAGACCGGGGACAGGGTCTACGAACACTGAAGCTTTCTTT.

This clonotype was found a few times. The V and J genes are TRBV4-1 and TRBJ2-7; 8 bases fit TRBD2. The germline gives CDR1 MGHRA, CDR2 YSYEKL. The CDR3 extends over 14 amino acids. Trimming took 3 bases from V and 2 from J; bases not matched to a gene: 3. The CDR3 nucleotides are TGCGCCAGCAGCCACCGGGAGGGTACCTACGAGCAGTACTTC. Translation gives CASSHREGTYEQYF.

This clonotype was observed a handful of times. The gene calls are TRBV7-3 and TRBJ2-1, with TRBD2 as a possible D gene (5 bases). The V and J ends lost 2 bases and 4 bases respectively, with 12 bases between them. The CDR3 contains 15 residues. Germline CDR1 reads SGHTA; CDR2 reads FQGTGA. CDR3 region: CASSLRTGKYNEQFF. The CDR3 nucleotides read TGTGCCAGCAGCTTACGGACGGGGAAGTACAATGAGCAGTTCTTC.

The DNA of the CDR3 is TGTGCCAGCAGCGTAGGGTGGTCAGATACGCAGTATTTT. Encoded protein: CASSVGWSDTQYF. This chain joins TRBV9 and TRBJ2-3; D not certain. This CDR3 spans 13 amino acids. CDR1 SGDLS and CDR2 YYNGEE come from the germline V gene. V was pared by 0 bases and J by 4 bases, with 6 bases between.

The rearrangement joins TRBV19 to TRBJ2-6; D might be TRBD1 (6 bases). The CDR3 sequence is 17 residues long. Germline lookup yields CDR1 LNHDA and CDR2 SQIVND (reference sequence). Trimming took 5 bases from V and 0 from J, leaving 14 bases between them. DNA for the CDR3: TGTGCCAGTAGTCGACAGGTTGGGGGCTCTGGGGCCAACGTCCTGACTTTC. Residues: CASSRQVGGSGANVLTF.

This chain joins TRBV21-1 and TRBJ2-2; the D call in the table, TRBD1, was not verified against the DNA. TRBV21-1 has pseudogene status. CDR3 length: 17 amino acids. The CDR3 sequence: CASSIPQGATNTGELFF. The CDR3 nucleotides are TGTGCCAGCAGCATTCCACAGGGGGCAACGAACACCGGGGAGCTGTTTTTT.

This clonotype was recorded a few times. V and J are TRBV6-8 and TRBJ2-7; D gene uncertain. Between the trimmed V and J ends, which lost 5 bases and 5 bases, there was a span of 7 bases. CDR1 MNHGY and CDR2 SAAAGT come from the germline V gene. CDR3 length: 11 amino acids. CDR3 in DNA: TGTGCCAGCAGTACCATCCACGAGCAGTACTTC. It yields the protein CASSTIHEQYF.

This clonotype has a handful of counts. In DNA form, the CDR3 reads TGTGCCTGGAGTTCGTTGGTTTCCGTGAACACTGAAGCTTTCTTT. Encoded protein: CAWSSLVSVNTEAFF. The genes are TRBV30 and TRBJ1-1; D is unresolved. V was trimmed by 2 bases and J by 0 bases, leaving 13 bases between them. The CDR3 totals 15 residues. Germline V gives CDR1 GTSNPN, CDR2 SVGIG (reference sequence).